One TCR beta chain is described in this entry. Deletions cut 8 bases from V and 0 bases from J, with 14 bases between. The CDR3 length is 15 residues. The germline V gene has CDR1 WSHSY and CDR2 SAAADI. This sample was included in a study of blood T cell repertoires in COVID-19. Study context: From the United States, Italy and Spain came samples of acute and convalescent COVID-19. T cells, B-cell-depleted T cells, or PBMCs provided the cDNA or gDNA that served as material.

Original handling: From reference gene primer amplification, estimates of nucleated cell counts were derived. Method: immunoSEQ multiplex PCR; TCRdb's copy keeps in-frame clones and lacks some. V and J calls and clone size are as listed in that table; D and trimming were resolved from the DNA. The top ten clones hold approximately 6.7% of a sample with 150,000 to 200,000 clones, approximately 91% of them seen once. The sequence was collected from a middle-aged man with acute or convalescent COVID-19. The V gene is TRBV10-2, the J gene TRBJ1-3; maybe TRBD1 (5 bases). The sequencing sample was made of peripheral blood. The CDR3 protein is CASPQKGASGNTIYF. CDR3 coding DNA: TGCGCCAGCCCTCAGAAAGGGGCCTCTGGAAACACCATATATTTT.